The clone carrying this TCR beta chain was observed a few times. The sample comes from a study of patients and donors after allogeneic stem cell transplantation. V was cut by 3 bases and J by 4 bases, with 18 bases left in between. This CDR3 has 16 residues. MiXCR was run by TCRdb on the RT-PCR reads, yielding one entry per CDR3 protein. The table lists roughly 41,000 distinct CDR3 sequences, roughly 30% of them singletons, with about 78% in the top ten. Sequences were obtained from blood, either unsorted or a sorted T cell fraction (not recorded which). This sequence was found in a human donor who was either an allogeneic HSCT recipient or a stem cell or donor lymphocyte infusion donor (not recorded which). It is not recorded whose cells these are; they may come from a transplant donor. V usage is TRBV12-3 or TRBV12-4 and J usage is TRBJ1-2, with D perhaps matching TRBD1 (5 bases). DNA of the CDR3: TGTGCCAGCAGTTTTAACAACTGGGCAGGGCCCTATGGCTACACCTTC. Its protein is CASSFNNWAGPYGYTF.